The present T cell receptor beta chain was sequenced within a study of OX40 agonist ivuxolimab in advanced cancers. Study findings and constraints: Antigen specificity was not determined for the expanded peripheral T cells.

Sequencing used immunoSEQ multiplex PCR; TCRdb keeps in-frame clones, though not all of them. The sample records around 70,000 clones, roughly 87% being singletons. Germline CDR1 is SGHAT and CDR2 is FQNNGV. Trimming removed 2 bases at V and 8 bases at J, with 9 bases between. The CDR3 totals 13 residues. Remarks on this clone: The antigen is undetermined.

The chain joins TRBV11-2 to TRBJ2-2; no reliable D call. The TCR was taken from an adult with an advanced solid tumor such as melanoma, head and neck, liver or kidney cancer. This material consisted of CD4+ or CD8+ T cells sorted from blood, taken in a trial of the OX40 agonist ivuxolimab. DNA for the CDR3: TGTGCCAGCAGCTTAAATACCCGGGGGGAGCTGTTTTTT. Translated: CASSLNTRGELFF.